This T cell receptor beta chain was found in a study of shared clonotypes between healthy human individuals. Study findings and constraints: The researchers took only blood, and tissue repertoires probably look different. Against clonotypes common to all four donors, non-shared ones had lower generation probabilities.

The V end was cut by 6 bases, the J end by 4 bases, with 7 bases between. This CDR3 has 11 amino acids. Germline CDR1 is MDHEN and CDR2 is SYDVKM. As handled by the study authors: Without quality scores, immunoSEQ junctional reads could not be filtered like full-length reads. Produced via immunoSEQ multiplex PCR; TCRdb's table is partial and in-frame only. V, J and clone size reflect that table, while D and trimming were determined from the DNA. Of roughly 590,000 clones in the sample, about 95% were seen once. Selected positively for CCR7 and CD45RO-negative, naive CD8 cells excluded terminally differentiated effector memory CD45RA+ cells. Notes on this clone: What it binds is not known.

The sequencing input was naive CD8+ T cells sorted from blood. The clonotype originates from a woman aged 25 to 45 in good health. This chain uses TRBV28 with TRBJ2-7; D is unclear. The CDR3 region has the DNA TGTGCCAGCAGCGCCAGTTACGAGCAGTACTTC. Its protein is CASSASYEQYF.